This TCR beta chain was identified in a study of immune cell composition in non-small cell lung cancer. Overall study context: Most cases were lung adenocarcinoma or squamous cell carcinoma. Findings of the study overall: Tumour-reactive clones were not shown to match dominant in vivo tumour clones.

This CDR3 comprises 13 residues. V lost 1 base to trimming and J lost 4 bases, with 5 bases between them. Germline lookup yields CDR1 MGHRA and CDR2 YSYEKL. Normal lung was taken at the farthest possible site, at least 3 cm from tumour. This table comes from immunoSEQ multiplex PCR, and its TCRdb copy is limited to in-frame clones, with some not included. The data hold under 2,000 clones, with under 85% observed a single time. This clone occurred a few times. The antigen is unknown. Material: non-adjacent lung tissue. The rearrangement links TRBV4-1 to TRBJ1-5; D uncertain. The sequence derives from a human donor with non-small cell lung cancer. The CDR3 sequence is CASSQGGNQPQHF. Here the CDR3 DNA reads TGCGCCAGCAGCCAAGGAGGGAATCAGCCCCAGCATTTT.